The rows below give T cell receptor beta chains drawn from one sample of a study of T cells in Graves' hyperthyroidism and ophthalmopathy. TCRdb re-analysed the multiplex PCR reads in MiXCR, keeping a single row per CDR3 protein. The repertoire holds hundreds of thousands of distinct CDR3 sequences, 46% seen once, with roughly 8.2% in the top ten. What was sequenced was peripheral blood or thyroid tissue (not recorded which). The receptors were gathered from a woman younger than 30 with Graves' hyperthyroidism. Each CDR3 is given with its conserved first and last residue. D genes are given only for firm matches.

v_gene: TRBV11-2; j_gene: TRBJ2-7; d_gene: -; CDR3aa: CASSEANHGEQYF
v_gene: TRBV2; j_gene: TRBJ2-7; d_gene: TRBD2; CDR3aa: CATPPRTSGEWQYF
v_gene: TRBV24-1; j_gene: TRBJ2-7; d_gene: TRBD2; CDR3aa: CAIASGRAGEQYF
v_gene: TRBV15; j_gene: TRBJ2-6; d_gene: -; CDR3aa: CATSSARYGANVLTF
v_gene: TRBV7-2; j_gene: TRBJ2-7; d_gene: -; CDR3aa: CASSLGQPSSYEQYF
v_gene: TRBV7-6; j_gene: TRBJ2-7; d_gene: -; CDR3aa: CASSRGSNEQYF
v_gene: TRBV7-9; j_gene: TRBJ1-2; d_gene: TRBD1; CDR3aa: CASSPRGDRVTGHGYTF
v_gene: TRBV7-3; j_gene: TRBJ2-5; d_gene: TRBD2; CDR3aa: CASSPTSGGVETQYF
v_gene: TRBV7-3; j_gene: TRBJ2-7; d_gene: -; CDR3aa: CASSSYLTASYEQYF
v_gene: TRBV12-3/TRBV12-4; j_gene: TRBJ1-4; d_gene: -; CDR3aa: CASSPQAATNEKLFF
v_gene: TRBV7-8; j_gene: TRBJ1-5; d_gene: -; CDR3aa: CASSFSGTTVNQPQHF
v_gene: TRBV6-2/TRBV6-3; j_gene: TRBJ1-1; d_gene: -; CDR3aa: CASSYVSLGTEAFF
v_gene: TRBV9; j_gene: TRBJ2-7; d_gene: TRBD1; CDR3aa: CASSAFPGQGPYEQYF
v_gene: TRBV7-2; j_gene: TRBJ2-7; d_gene: -; CDR3aa: CASSVRLESSEQYF
v_gene: TRBV29-1; j_gene: TRBJ1-1; d_gene: -; CDR3aa: CSVDGLMNTEAFF
v_gene: TRBV7-9; j_gene: TRBJ2-2; d_gene: TRBD2; CDR3aa: CASSPSGANTGELFF
v_gene: TRBV7-9; j_gene: TRBJ2-2; d_gene: -; CDR3aa: CASSPSQGTGELFF
v_gene: TRBV20-1; j_gene: TRBJ2-2; d_gene: -; CDR3aa: CSAHSVEFGELFF
v_gene: TRBV12-3/TRBV12-4; j_gene: TRBJ1-1; d_gene: -; CDR3aa: CASSHRENTEAFF
v_gene: TRBV25-1; j_gene: TRBJ1-2; d_gene: TRBD1; CDR3aa: CASSNRGLGYGYTF
v_gene: TRBV5-1; j_gene: TRBJ2-6; d_gene: -; CDR3aa: CASSLPLTF
v_gene: TRBV7-9; j_gene: TRBJ2-7; d_gene: -; CDR3aa: CASSLTGRIPYEQYF
v_gene: TRBV19; j_gene: TRBJ1-1; d_gene: -; CDR3aa: CASSIGVGTEAFF
v_gene: TRBV2; j_gene: TRBJ1-5; d_gene: -; CDR3aa: CASSEVAANQPQHF
v_gene: TRBV7-2; j_gene: TRBJ1-6; d_gene: -; CDR3aa: CASSLMWGGNSPLHF
v_gene: TRBV7-2; j_gene: TRBJ1-6; d_gene: -; CDR3aa: CASSLARAGVSPLHF
v_gene: TRBV7-9; j_gene: TRBJ1-5; d_gene: -; CDR3aa: CASSQSRSSHQPQHF
v_gene: TRBV20-1; j_gene: TRBJ1-2; d_gene: -; CDR3aa: CSAPHRDGYTF
v_gene: TRBV19; j_gene: TRBJ1-2; d_gene: TRBD1; CDR3aa: CASSTTGGHGYTF
v_gene: TRBV7-2; j_gene: TRBJ2-7; d_gene: -; CDR3aa: CASSPDGAVRNYEQYF
v_gene: TRBV9; j_gene: TRBJ2-7; d_gene: -; CDR3aa: CASSVAVAALYEQYF
v_gene: TRBV24-1; j_gene: TRBJ2-7; d_gene: TRBD2; CDR3aa: CATSDPTSGRGYEQYF
v_gene: TRBV10-3; j_gene: TRBJ2-7; d_gene: -; CDR3aa: CASSLGADGVSYEQYF
v_gene: TRBV7-2; j_gene: TRBJ1-3; d_gene: -; CDR3aa: CASSGGITGNTIYF
v_gene: TRBV25-1; j_gene: TRBJ2-7; d_gene: -; CDR3aa: CASSEYKLPSYEQYF
v_gene: TRBV2; j_gene: TRBJ1-2; d_gene: TRBD1; CDR3aa: CASSVGTGGVYGYTF
v_gene: TRBV24-1; j_gene: TRBJ2-2; d_gene: TRBD1; CDR3aa: CATSELGQGNTGELFF
v_gene: TRBV15; j_gene: TRBJ1-1; d_gene: -; CDR3aa: CATSLGPTEAFF
v_gene: TRBV29-1; j_gene: TRBJ1-1; d_gene: -; CDR3aa: CSGAEAFF
v_gene: TRBV14; j_gene: TRBJ1-2; d_gene: -; CDR3aa: CASSLQGLERVCGYTF
v_gene: TRBV19; j_gene: TRBJ1-1; d_gene: -; CDR3aa: CASSETGPDTEAFF
v_gene: TRBV7-9; j_gene: TRBJ2-7; d_gene: -; CDR3aa: CASSLAREGTYEQYF
v_gene: TRBV24-1; j_gene: TRBJ1-5; d_gene: TRBD1; CDR3aa: CATSPGQGGGNQPQHF
v_gene: TRBV7-9; j_gene: TRBJ1-4; d_gene: -; CDR3aa: CASSSDSPSGEKLFF
v_gene: TRBV6-5; j_gene: TRBJ1-6; d_gene: TRBD1; CDR3aa: CASSYGQGASPLHF
v_gene: TRBV7-6; j_gene: TRBJ2-5; d_gene: -; CDR3aa: CASSRGDMYQETQYF
v_gene: TRBV2; j_gene: TRBJ1-4; d_gene: TRBD1; CDR3aa: CASSPRTGQVFSFF
v_gene: TRBV7-9; j_gene: TRBJ2-5; d_gene: TRBD2; CDR3aa: CASSLELAARAQYF
v_gene: TRBV25-1; j_gene: TRBJ2-2; d_gene: -; CDR3aa: CASSEGQRNTGELFF
v_gene: TRBV7-3; j_gene: TRBJ2-2; d_gene: -; CDR3aa: CASSSREGELFF
v_gene: TRBV6-5; j_gene: TRBJ2-7; d_gene: -; CDR3aa: CASTAGQYHEQYF
v_gene: TRBV7-6; j_gene: TRBJ2-5; d_gene: TRBD2; CDR3aa: CASSLAAGLRETQYF
v_gene: TRBV10-3; j_gene: TRBJ2-7; d_gene: TRBD2; CDR3aa: CASTLVQVSGTSGYEQYF
v_gene: TRBV10-3; j_gene: TRBJ1-2; d_gene: -; CDR3aa: CASSYGQNYGYTF
v_gene: TRBV15; j_gene: TRBJ2-7; d_gene: TRBD1; CDR3aa: CATSSGTGTSYEQYF
v_gene: TRBV2; j_gene: TRBJ1-2; d_gene: TRBD1; CDR3aa: CASSEAGTANYGYTF
v_gene: TRBV20-1; j_gene: TRBJ1-1; d_gene: -; CDR3aa: CSARDQDSPEAFF
v_gene: TRBV2; j_gene: TRBJ2-7; d_gene: -; CDR3aa: CASSYSLDSSYEQYF